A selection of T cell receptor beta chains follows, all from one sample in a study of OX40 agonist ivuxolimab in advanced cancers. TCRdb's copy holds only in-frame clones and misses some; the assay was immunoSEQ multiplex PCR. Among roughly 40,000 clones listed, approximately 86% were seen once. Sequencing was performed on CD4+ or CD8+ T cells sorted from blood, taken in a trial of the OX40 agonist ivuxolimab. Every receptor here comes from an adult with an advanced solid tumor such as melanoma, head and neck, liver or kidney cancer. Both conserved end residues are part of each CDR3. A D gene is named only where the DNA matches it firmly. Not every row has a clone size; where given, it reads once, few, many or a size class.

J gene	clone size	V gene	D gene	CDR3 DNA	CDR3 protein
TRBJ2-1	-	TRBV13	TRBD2	TGTGCCAGCAGCCTCAGCGGGGGGGCCTACAATGAGCAGTTCTTC	CASSLSGGAYNEQFF
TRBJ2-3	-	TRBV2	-	TGTGCCAGCAGTCCTCAACAGGGAACTAGCACAGATACGCAGTATTTT	CASSPQQGTSTDTQYF
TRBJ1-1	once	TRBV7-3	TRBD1	TGTGCCAGCAGTGACAGGGGGGGAAGACACACTGAAGCTTTCTTT	CASSDRGGRHTEAFF
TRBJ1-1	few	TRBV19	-	TGTGCCAGTAGTACCAAACGCTTGAACACTGAAGCTTTCTTT	CASSTKRLNTEAFF
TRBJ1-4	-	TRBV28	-	TGTGCCAGCAGTTTATGGACAGAGCCCGCAACTAATGAAAAACTGTTTTTT	CASSLWTEPATNEKLFF
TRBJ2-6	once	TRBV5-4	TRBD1	TGTGCCAGCGGACAGGGCTTTGGGGCCAACGTCCTGACTTTC	CASGQGFGANVLTF
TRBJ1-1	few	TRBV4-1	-	TGCGCCAGCAGCCAGGAACAGGGGAACACTGAAGCTTTCTTT	CASSQEQGNTEAFF
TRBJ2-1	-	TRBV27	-	TGTGCCAGCAGTCTTGGGAATAAGGTGTTCTTC	CASSLGNKVFF
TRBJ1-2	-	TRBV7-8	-	TGTGCCAGCAGCTTACGACAGAACTATGGCTACACCTTC	CASSLRQNYGYTF
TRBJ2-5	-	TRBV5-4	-	TGTGCCAGCAGCTCACCCGGGTTCGGAGAGACCCAGTACTTC	CASSSPGFGETQYF
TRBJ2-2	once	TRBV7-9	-	TGTGCCAGCTCGAGGGGATCGAACACCGGGGAGCTGTTTTTT	CASSRGSNTGELFF
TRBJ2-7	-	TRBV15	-	TGTGCCACCAGCAGAGGTTGGGGACGGGTCGAGCAGTACTTC	CATSRGWGRVEQYF
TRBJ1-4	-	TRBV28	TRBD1	TGTGCCAGCAGTCCGGCCAGGGGGCGAGACAGAGAAAAACTGTTTTTT	CASSPARGRDREKLFF
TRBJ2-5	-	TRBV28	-	TGTGCCAGCAGTTTATTTGGAGGGGAGACCCAGTACTTC	CASSLFGGETQYF
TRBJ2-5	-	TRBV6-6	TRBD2	TGTGCCAGCAGTTTCCCAGCGGGAGTTGGTCAAGAGACCCAGTACTTC	CASSFPAGVGQETQYF
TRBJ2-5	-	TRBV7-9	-	TGTGCCAGCAGCTTAGTTAGGGCTCAAGAGACCCAGTACTTC	CASSLVRAQETQYF
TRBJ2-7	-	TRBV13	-	TGTGCCAGCAGCGCTCATCTGACCTACGAGCAGTACTTC	CASSAHLTYEQYF
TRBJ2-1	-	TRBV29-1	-	TGCAGCGTTGAAGGCGGAAAAAGCCACCTAGCCAATGAGCAGTTCTTC	CSVEGGKSHLANEQFF
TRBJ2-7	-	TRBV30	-	TGTGCCGGGAGAGGAGGGGCAGCCGGGTCCTACGAGCAGTACTTC	CAGRGGAAGSYEQYF
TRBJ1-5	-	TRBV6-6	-	TGTGCCAGCAGTTACAGGACAGATAGCAATCAGCCCCAGCATTTT	CASSYRTDSNQPQHF
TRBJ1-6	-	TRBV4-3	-	TGCGCCAGCAGCCAAGTCCTTTCAGGGAGCTCCTATAATTCACCCCTCCACTTT	CASSQVLSGSSYNSPLHF
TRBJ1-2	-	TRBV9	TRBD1	TGTGCCAGCAGCCCCTCGGGAGGACAGGGGACTGGCTACACCTTC	CASSPSGGQGTGYTF
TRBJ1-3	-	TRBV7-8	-	TGTGCCAGCACCCTGGGGAACACCATATATTTT	CASTLGNTIYF
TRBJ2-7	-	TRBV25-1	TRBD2	TGTGCCAGCAGAGGAAGGGCCGGCCTGGGAGCGGGACCCTTGGAGCAGTACTTC	CASRGRAGLGAGPLEQYF
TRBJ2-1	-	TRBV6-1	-	TGTGCCAGCAGTGCGAACACATATAGCTACAATGAGCAGTTCTTC	CASSANTYSYNEQFF
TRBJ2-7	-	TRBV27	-	TGTGCCAGCAGCTCGACACCTACCTACGAGCAGTACTTC	CASSSTPTYEQYF
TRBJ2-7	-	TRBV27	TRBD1	TGTGCCAGCAGTTTAGCAGGGGGCATGGCCTACGAGCAGTACTTC	CASSLAGGMAYEQYF
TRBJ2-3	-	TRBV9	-	TGTGCCAGCAGCGTAGGGATCGGGGAAGTCACAGATACGCAGTATTTT	CASSVGIGEVTDTQYF
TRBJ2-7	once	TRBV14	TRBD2	TGTGCCAGCAGCCAAAAGCCCCAGGGACTATACGAGCAGTACTTC	CASSQKPQGLYEQYF
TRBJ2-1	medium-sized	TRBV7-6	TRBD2	TGTGCCAGCAGCGCTAGCGGGAGCTCATACAATGAGCAGTTCTTC	CASSASGSSYNEQFF
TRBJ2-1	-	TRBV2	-	TGTGCCAGCAGTGATCCCGGTGGGTCCCCGCGCTATGAGCAGTTCTTC	CASSDPGGSPRYEQFF
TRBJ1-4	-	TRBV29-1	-	TGCAGCGCCCTCCTGGGTGAAAAACTGTTTTTT	CSALLGEKLFF
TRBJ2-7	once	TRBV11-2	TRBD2	TGTGCCAGCAGCTCTAGCGGGAGGCCCTACGAGCAGTACTTC	CASSSSGRPYEQYF
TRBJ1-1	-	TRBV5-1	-	TGCGCCAGCAGCTTGGGGTCCGCTGAAGCTTTCTTT	CASSLGSAEAFF
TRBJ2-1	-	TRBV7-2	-	TGTGCCAGCAGCTCCCCCGACCACTCAACGCGGATTGAGCAGTTCTTC	CASSSPDHSTRIEQFF
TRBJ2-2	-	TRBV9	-	TGTGCCAGCAGCGTCCGGACAGAGCCCTACACCGGGGAGCTGTTTTTT	CASSVRTEPYTGELFF
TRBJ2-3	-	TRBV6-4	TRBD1	TGTGCCAGTCCACAGGGGGCAGTCGCAGATACGCAGTATTTT	CASPQGAVADTQYF
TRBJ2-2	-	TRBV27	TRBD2	TGTGCCAGCAGTTTAGGGGCCCAGCGGGAGATTAGCACCGGGGAGCTGTTTTTT	CASSLGAQREISTGELFF
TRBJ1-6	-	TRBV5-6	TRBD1	TGTGCCAGCAGCACCAGACAGGGAATGTTCTATAATTCACCCCTCCACTTT	CASSTRQGMFYNSPLHF
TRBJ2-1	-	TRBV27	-	TGTGCCAGCAGTTTATACGGGGTGGTCGATGAGCAGTTCTTC	CASSLYGVVDEQFF
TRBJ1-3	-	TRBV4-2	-	TGTGCCAGCAGCCAAGATTGGGGGGGCTCTGGAAACACCATATATTTT	CASSQDWGGSGNTIYF
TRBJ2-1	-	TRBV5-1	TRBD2	TGCGCCAGCAGCTGGACTAGCGGCCCCAGCTCCTACAATGAGCAGTTCTTC	CASSWTSGPSSYNEQFF
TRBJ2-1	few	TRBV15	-	TGTGCCACCAGCACTCTAACTGGCGAGCAGTTCTTC	CATSTLTGEQFF
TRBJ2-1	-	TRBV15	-	TGTGCCACCACCAGGGGTTACGGTGTATACAATGAGCAGTTCTTC	CATTRGYGVYNEQFF
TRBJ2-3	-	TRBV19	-	TGTGCCAGTTCGGGGGTTGAGGCAGATACGCAGTATTTT	CASSGVEADTQYF
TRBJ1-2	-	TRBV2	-	TGTGCCACTACGAACGGGGTGGCTGGCTACACCTTC	CATTNGVAGYTF
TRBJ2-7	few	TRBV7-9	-	TGTGCCAGCAGCTTTGAGTACGTAGATTACGAGCAGTACTTC	CASSFEYVDYEQYF
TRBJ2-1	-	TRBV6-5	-	TGTGCCAGCAGTTATGTGGGTTCCTACAATGAGCAGTTCTTC	CASSYVGSYNEQFF
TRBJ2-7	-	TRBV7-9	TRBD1	TGTGCCAGCAGCCCCACCTACGGACAGGGCTACGAGCAGTACTTC	CASSPTYGQGYEQYF
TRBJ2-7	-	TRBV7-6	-	TGTGCCAGCAGCTCAGGGGAGCCCTACGAGCAGTACTTC	CASSSGEPYEQYF
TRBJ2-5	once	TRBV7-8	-	TGTGCCAGCAGTCTTAGAGAACAGGGGGGGGAGACCCAGTACTTC	CASSLREQGGETQYF
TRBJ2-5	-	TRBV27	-	TGTGCCAGCAGCCGACCGGGGACCGGAGAGACCCAGTACTTC	CASSRPGTGETQYF
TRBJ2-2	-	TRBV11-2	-	TGTGCCAGCAGCTTAAGGGGAGGGAACACCGGGGAGCTGTTTTTT	CASSLRGGNTGELFF
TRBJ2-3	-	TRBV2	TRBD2	TGTGCCAGCAGTCCCCGGGAGCCTAGCGGGAGTGTAAGGACGCAGTATTTT	CASSPREPSGSVRTQYF
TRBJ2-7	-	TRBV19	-	TGTGCCAGTAGTATAGGGTTAGCGAACGAGCAGTACTTC	CASSIGLANEQYF